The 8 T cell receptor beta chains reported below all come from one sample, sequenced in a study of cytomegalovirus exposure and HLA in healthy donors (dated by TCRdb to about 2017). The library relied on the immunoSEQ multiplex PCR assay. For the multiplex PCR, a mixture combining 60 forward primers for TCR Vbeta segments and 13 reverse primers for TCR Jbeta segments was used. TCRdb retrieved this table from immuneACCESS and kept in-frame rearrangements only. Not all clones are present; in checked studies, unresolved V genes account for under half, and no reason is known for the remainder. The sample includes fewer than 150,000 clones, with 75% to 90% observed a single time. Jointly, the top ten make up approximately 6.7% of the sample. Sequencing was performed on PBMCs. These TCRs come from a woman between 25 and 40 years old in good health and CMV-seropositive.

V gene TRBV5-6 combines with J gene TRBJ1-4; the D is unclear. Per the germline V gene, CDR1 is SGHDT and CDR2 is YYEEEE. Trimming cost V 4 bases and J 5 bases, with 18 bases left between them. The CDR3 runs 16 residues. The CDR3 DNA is TGTGCCAGCAGCGATCGGTGGATTTCGGGGAATGAAAAACTGTTTTTT. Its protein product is CASSDRWISGNEKLFF.

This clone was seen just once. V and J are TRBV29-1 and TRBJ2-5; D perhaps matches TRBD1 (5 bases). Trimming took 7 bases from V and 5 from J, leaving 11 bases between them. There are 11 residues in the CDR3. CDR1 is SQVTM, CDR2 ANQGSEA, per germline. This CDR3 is CSAQDVETQYF. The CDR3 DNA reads TGCAGCGCACAGGACGTGGAGACCCAGTACTTC. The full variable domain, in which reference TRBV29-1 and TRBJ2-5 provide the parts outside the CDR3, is SAVISQKPSRDICQRGTSLTIQCQVDSQVTMMFWYRQQPGQSLTLIATANQGSEATYESGFVIDKFPISRPNLTFSTLTVSNMSPEDSSIYLCSAQDVETQYFGPGTRLLVL.

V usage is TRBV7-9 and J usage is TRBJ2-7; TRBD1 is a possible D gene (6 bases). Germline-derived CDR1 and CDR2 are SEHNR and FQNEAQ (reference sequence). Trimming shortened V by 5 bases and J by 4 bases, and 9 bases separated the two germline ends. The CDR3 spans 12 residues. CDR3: CASSIQGYEQYF. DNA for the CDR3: TGTGCCAGCAGCATTCAGGGGTACGAGCAGTACTTC. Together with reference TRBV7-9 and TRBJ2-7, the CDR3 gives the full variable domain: DTGVSQNPRHKITKRGQNVTFRCDPISEHNRLYWYRQTLGQGPEFLTYFQNEAQLEKSRLLSDRFSAERPKGSFSTLEIQRTEQGDSAMYLCASSIQGYEQYFGPGTRLTVT.

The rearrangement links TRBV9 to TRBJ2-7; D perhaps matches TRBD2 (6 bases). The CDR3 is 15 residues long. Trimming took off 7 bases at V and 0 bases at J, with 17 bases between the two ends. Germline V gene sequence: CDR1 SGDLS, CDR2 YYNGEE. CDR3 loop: CASSRGGRASYEQYF. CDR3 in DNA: TGTGCCAGCTCAAGGGGAGGAAGGGCCTCCTACGAGCAGTACTTC.

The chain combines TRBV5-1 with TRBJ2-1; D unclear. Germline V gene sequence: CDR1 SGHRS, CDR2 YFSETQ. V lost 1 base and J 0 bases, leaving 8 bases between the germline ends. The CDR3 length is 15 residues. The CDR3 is CASSLMSSSYNEQFF. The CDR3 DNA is TGCGCCAGCAGCTTGATGTCTAGCTCCTACAATGAGCAGTTCTTC.

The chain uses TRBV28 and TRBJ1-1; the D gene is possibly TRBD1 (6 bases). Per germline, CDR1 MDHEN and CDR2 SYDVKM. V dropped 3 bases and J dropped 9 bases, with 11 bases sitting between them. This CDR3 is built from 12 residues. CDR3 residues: CASSFQGTKAFF. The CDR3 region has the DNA TGTGCCAGCAGTTTTCAGGGGACAAAAGCTTTCTTT. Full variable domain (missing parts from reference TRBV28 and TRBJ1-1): DVKVTQSSRYLVKRTGEKVFLECVQDMDHENMFWYRQDPGLGLRLIYFSYDVKMKEKGDIPEGYSVSREKKERFSLILESASTNQTSMYLCASSFQGTKAFFGQGTRLTVV.

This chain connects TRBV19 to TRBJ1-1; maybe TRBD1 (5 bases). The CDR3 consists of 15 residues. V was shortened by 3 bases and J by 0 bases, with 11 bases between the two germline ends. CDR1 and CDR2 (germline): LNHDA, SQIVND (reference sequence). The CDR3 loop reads CASSIGGKVNTEAFF. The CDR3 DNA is TGTGCCAGTAGTATCGGGGGGAAGGTGAACACTGAAGCTTTCTTT.

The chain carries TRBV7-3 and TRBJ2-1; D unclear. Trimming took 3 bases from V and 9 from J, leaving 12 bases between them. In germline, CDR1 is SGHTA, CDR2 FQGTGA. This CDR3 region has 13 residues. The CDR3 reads CASSLRHRSEQFF. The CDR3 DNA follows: TGTGCCAGCAGCTTGAGGCACCGAAGTGAGCAGTTCTTC.